This entry is about one T cell receptor (beta chain). Germline V gives CDR1 SGDLS, CDR2 YYNGEE. Trimming at V came to 4 bases and at J to 5 bases, leaving 22 bases not matched to a gene. The CDR3 is 19 amino acids. The sample belongs to a study of shared T cell receptors in the human thymus. Measured with immunoSEQ multiplex PCR; TCRdb has only the in-frame clones, and not every one. The sample comprises some 720,000 clones, roughly 90% of which are singletons, and 0.0095% to 0.011% rests with the top ten. These sequences were also reported in another study, on human thymus T cells. This second study says: Resections removed during corrective heart surgery provided the thymus tissue used. Reports from related research described highly overlapping thymic repertoires among unrelated individuals.

The source of this sequence is a boy under two years old with a congenital heart defect. This chain connects TRBV9 to TRBJ2-5; TRBD2 aligns across 8 bases. Sequencing was performed on thymocytes. CDR3 protein: CASSPHSPRVAGRVETQYF. Here the CDR3 DNA reads TGTGCCAGCAGCCCTCACAGTCCCCGGGTAGCGGGAAGGGTGGAGACCCAGTACTTC.